This entry is about one TCR beta chain. The antigen it binds to is not known. Qualities for individual bases were not recorded, and no much larger clone is one base off. Genomic DNA served as template for TCR beta VDJ combination and CDR3 sequence profiling. An Illumina HiSeq 2000 was the platform used for TCR repertoire sequencing. The study's processing was this. Repertoires were assessed using TRBV/TRBJ rearrangement plots, CDR3 size and DJ length profiles, and Simpson's diversity index. The most abundant DNA sequence in the deep sequencing data was taken as the immunodominant clone. CDR3 amino acid sequences were checked for sharing between subjects and were compared against published repertoires and the VDJdb database. The public reads were reprocessed in TCRdb via fastp at Q25 and MiXCR, keeping in-frame beta chains. Rows are unified per CDR3 protein, each entry keeping the most common DNA and genes. The V and J calls here are based on TCRdb, not the publication. Within this sample are 150,000 to 200,000 distinct CDR3 sequences, with 48% of them counted one time only. 1.8% of the sample is in the top ten clones.

Patients chosen for sequencing had shown expansion of CD8+CD57+ cells by flow cytometry. All patients had severe acquired aplastic anemia diagnosed by International Study of Aplastic Anemia and Agranulocytosis and Camitta criteria. No patient had received any therapy when blood was sampled. In this study, sorted CD4+ and CD8+ T cells from the blood of healthy subjects and of severe aplastic anemia patients had their TCR repertoires deep-sequenced. Patients were enrolled under clinicaltrials.gov protocols 00001620, 01623167, 00001397, 00071045, 00081523 and 00961064 in the USA. Ficoll-Paque density gradient centrifugation was used to isolate peripheral blood mononuclear cells. CD4+ and CD8+ T cells were sorted by FACS or magnetic beads before DNA extraction. These data come from a study of CD8+CD57+ T cells in acquired aplastic anemia (dated 2018 in TCRdb). With regard to the full study: On average, sorted CD4+ and CD8+ cells yielded 3.2 ug of extracted DNA, with a range of about 0.19 to 30 ug. CD8+CD57+ expansion was defined as frequency above the mean frequency observed in healthy subjects.

The investigation overall reported the following: CD8+ Simpson's diversity did not differ significantly between patients and healthy controls (P=0.060). Around 31 CD8+ CDR3 sequences were shared between patients and controls but appeared highly expressed in patients and within their immunodominant clones.

Taken from the germline V gene (reference sequence), the CDR1 and CDR2 loops are WNHNN and SYGVQD. V gives up 6 bases and J gives up 1 base, and the segment between their germline ends measures 9 bases. The CDR3 runs 13 residues from the cysteine to the phenylalanine. The kept DNA is CDR3 alone, 39 bases in frame from the first base. Recombination connected TRBV10-1 to TRBJ1-1; the D segment could be TRBD1, given 6 matching bases. The sequencing input was sorted CD4+, CD8+, or CD8+CD57+ T cells (not recorded which) from PBMCs. The source of this sequence is a human donor with aplastic anemia. The DNA sequence follows: TGCGCCAGCAGCCAGACAGGGAACACTGAAGCTTTCTTT. Its product reads: CASSQTGNTEAFF.